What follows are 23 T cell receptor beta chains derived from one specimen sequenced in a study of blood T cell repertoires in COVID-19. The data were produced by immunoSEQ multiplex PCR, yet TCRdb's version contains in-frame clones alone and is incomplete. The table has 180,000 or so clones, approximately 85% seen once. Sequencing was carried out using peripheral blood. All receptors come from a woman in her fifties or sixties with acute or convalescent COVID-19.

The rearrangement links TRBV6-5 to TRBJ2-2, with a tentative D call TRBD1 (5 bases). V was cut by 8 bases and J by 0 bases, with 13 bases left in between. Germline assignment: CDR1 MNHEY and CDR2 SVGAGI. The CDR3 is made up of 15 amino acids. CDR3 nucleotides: TGTGCCAGCGTGCGGACAAGGGCGAACACCGGGGAGCTGTTTTTT. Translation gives CASVRTRANTGELFF.

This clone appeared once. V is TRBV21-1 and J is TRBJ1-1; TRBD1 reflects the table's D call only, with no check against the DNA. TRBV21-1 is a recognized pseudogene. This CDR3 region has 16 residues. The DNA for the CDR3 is TGTGCCAGCAGCAAACAAGACAGGGCACTGAACACTGAAGCTTTCTTT. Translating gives CASSKQDRALNTEAFF.

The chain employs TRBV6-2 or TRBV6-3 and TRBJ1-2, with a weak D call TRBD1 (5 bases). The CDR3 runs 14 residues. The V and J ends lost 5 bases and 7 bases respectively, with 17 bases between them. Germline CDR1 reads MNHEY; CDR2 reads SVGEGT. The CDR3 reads CASSPGLSGGGYTF. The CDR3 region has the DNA TGTGCCAGCAGTCCGGGACTCTCAGGAGGTGGCTACACCTTC.

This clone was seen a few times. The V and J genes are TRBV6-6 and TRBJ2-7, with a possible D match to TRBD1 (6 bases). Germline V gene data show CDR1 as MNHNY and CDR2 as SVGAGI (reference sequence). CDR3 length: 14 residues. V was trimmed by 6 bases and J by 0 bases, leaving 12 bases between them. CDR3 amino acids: CASRNRVSSYEQYF. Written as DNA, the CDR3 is TGTGCCAGCAGAAACAGGGTGAGCTCCTACGAGCAGTACTTC.

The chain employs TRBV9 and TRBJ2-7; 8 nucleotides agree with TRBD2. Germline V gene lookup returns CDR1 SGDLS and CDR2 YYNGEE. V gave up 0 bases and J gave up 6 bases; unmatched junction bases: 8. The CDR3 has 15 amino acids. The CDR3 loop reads CASSVGRAGASEQYF. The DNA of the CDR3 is TGTGCCAGCAGCGTAGGTAGAGCGGGAGCGAGCGAGCAGTACTTC.

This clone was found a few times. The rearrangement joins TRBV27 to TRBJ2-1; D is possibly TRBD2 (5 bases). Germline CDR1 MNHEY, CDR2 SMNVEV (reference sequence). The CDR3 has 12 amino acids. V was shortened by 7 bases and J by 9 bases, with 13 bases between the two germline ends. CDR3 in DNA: TGTGCCAGCACTCAATATGGAGGTGAGCAGTTCTTC. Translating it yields CASTQYGGEQFF.

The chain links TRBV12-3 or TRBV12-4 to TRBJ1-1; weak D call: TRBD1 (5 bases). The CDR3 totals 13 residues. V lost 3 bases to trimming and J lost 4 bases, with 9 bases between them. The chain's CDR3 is CASSFFGGTEAFF. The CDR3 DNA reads TGTGCCAGCAGTTTTTTCGGGGGCACTGAAGCTTTCTTT.

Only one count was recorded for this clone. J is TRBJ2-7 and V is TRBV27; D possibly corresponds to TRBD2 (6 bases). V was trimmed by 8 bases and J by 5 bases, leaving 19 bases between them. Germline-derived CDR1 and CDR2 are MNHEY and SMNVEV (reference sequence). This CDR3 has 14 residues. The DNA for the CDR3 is TGTGCCAGCGCCACCCGACTAGGGTCCCACGAGCAGTACTTC. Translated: CASATRLGSHEQYF.

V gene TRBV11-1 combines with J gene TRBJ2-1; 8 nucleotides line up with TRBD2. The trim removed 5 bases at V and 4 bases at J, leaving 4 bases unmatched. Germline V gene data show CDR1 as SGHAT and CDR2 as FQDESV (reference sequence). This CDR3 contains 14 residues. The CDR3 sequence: CASSPGLGYNEQFF. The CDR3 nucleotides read TGTGCCAGCAGCCCGGGACTAGGTTACAATGAGCAGTTCTTC.

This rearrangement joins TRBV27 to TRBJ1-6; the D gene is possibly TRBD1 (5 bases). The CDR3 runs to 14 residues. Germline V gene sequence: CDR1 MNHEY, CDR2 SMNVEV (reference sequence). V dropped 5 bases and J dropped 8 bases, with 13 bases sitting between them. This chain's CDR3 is CASSRSGSDSPLHF. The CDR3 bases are TGTGCCAGCAGTCGATCAGGGTCGGATTCACCCCTCCACTTT.

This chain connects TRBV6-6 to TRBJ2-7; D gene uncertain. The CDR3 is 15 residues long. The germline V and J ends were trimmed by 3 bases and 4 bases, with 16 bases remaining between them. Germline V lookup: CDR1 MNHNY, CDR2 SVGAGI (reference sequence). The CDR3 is CASSYVSLGPYEQYF. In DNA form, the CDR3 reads TGTGCCAGCAGTTATGTCTCCCTGGGCCCATACGAGCAGTACTTC.

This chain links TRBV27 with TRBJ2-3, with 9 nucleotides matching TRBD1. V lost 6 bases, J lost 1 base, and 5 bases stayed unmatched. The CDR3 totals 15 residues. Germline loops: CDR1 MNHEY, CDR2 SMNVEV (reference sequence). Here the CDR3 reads CASRVTGGGTDTQYF. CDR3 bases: TGTGCCAGCAGAGTAACAGGGGGCGGCACAGATACGCAGTATTTT.

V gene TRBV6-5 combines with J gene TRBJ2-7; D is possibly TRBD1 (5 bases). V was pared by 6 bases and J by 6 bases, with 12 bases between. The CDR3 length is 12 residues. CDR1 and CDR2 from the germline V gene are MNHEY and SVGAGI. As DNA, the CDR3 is TGTGCCAGCAGCCTTCAGGGCGGCGAGCAGTACGTC. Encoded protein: CASSLQGGEQYV.

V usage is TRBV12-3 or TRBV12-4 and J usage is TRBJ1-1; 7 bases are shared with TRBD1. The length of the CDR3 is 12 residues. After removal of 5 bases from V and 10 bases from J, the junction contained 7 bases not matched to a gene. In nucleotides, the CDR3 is TGTGCCAGCAGTCATACAGGGGAAGGAGCTTTCTTT. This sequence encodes CASSHTGEGAFF.

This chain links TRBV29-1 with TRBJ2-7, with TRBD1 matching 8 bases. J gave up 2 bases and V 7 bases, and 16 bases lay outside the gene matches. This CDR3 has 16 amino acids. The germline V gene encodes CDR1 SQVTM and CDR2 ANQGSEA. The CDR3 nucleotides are TGCAGCGCTGTCCCGGACAGGGCGACTTCCACCTACGAGCAGTACTTC. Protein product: CSAVPDRATSTYEQYF.

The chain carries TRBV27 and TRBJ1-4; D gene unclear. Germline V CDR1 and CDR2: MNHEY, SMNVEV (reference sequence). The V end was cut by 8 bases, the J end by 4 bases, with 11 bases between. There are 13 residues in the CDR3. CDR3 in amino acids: CASGLIRNEKLFF. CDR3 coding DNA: TGTGCCAGCGGGCTGATCCGTAATGAAAAACTGTTTTTT.

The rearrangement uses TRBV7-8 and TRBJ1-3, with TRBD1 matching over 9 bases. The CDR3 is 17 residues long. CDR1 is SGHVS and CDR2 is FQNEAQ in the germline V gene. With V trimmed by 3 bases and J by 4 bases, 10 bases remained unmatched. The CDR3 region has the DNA TGTGCCAGCAGCTTTTGGGGACAGGGCACCATCGGAAACACCATATATTTT. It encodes CASSFWGQGTIGNTIYF.

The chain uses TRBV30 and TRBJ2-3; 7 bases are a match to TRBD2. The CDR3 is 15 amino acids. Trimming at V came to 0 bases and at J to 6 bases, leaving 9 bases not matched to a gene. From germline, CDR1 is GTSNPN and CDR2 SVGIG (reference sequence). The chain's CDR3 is CAWSVWGGSLDTQYF. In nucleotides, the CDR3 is TGTGCCTGGAGTGTATGGGGCGGGAGTTTGGATACGCAGTATTTT.

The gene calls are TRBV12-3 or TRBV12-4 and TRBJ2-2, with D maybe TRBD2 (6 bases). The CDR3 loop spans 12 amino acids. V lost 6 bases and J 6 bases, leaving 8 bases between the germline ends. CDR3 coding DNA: TGTGCCAGCAGGGGGACTCCCGGGGAGCTGTTTTTT. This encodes CASRGTPGELFF.

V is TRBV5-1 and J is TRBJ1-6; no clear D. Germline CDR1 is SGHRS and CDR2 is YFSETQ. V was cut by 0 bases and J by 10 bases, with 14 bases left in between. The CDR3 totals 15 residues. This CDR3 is CASSLEDAGRSPLHF. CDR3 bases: TGCGCCAGCAGCTTGGAGGACGCGGGGAGGTCACCCCTCCACTTT.

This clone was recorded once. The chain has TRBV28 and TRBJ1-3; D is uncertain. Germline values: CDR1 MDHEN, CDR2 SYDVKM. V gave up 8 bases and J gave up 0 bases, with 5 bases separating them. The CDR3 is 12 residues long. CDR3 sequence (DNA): TGTGCCAGCCTTAGCTCTGGAAACACCATATATTTT. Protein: CASLSSGNTIYF.

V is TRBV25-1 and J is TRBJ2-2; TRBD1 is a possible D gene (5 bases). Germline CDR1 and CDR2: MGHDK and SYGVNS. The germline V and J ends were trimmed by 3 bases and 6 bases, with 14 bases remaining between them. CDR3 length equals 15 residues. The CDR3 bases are TGTGCCAGCAGTGAGTCTACGACAGTGGCCGGGGAGCTGTTTTTT. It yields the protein CASSESTTVAGELFF.

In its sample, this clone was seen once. CDR3 sequence reads: CASSEYGGRATDTQYF. The CDR3, as DNA: TGTGCCAGCAGTGAATACGGCGGGAGGGCAACAGATACGCAGTATTTT. The rearrangement links TRBV25-1 to TRBJ2-3; 9 positions match TRBD2. V was clipped by 0 bases and J by 3 bases; unmatched bases: 4. Germline CDR1 and CDR2: MGHDK and SYGVNS. The CDR3 runs 16 residues.